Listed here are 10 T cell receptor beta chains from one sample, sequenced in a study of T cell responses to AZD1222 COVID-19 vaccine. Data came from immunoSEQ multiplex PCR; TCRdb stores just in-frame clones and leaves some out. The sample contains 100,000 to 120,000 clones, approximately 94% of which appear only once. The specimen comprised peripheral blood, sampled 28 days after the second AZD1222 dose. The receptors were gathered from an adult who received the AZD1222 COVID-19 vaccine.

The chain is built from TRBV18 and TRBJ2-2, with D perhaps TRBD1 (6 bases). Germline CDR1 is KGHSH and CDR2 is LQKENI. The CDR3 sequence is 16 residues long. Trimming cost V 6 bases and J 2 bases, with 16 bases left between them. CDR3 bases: TGTGCCAGCTCGCTCAGGGGCGTATTCAACACCGGGGAGCTGTTTTTT. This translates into CASSLRGVFNTGELFF.

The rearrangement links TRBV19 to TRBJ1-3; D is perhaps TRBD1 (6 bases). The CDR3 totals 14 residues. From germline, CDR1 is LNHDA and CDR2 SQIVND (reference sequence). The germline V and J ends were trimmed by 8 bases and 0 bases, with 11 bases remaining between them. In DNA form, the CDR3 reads TGTGCCAGTGGGAGGACAGACTCTGGAAACACCATATATTTT. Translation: CASGRTDSGNTIYF.

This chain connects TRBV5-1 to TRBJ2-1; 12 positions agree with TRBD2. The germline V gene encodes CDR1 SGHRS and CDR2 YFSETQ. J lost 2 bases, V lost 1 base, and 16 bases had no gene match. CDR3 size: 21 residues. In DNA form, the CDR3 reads TGCGCCAGCAGCTTGTGGTCACTAGCGGGGGGCGCTCTAGGGGCCTACAATGAGCAGTTCTTC. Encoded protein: CASSLWSLAGGALGAYNEQFF. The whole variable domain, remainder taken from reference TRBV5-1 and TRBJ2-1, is KAGVTQTPRYLIKTRGQQVTLSCSPISGHRSVSWYQQTPGQGLQFLFEYFSETQRNKGNFPGRFSGRQFSNSRSEMNVSTLELGDSALYLCASSLWSLAGGALGAYNEQFFGPGTRLTVL.

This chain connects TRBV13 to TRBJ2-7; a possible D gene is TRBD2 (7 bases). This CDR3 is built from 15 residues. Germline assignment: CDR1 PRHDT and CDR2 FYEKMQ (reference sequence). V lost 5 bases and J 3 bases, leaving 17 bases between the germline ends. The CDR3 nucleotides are TGTGCCAGCAGCCCCCAAGGGGGGGGGCACTACGAGCAGTACTTC. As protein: CASSPQGGGHYEQYF.

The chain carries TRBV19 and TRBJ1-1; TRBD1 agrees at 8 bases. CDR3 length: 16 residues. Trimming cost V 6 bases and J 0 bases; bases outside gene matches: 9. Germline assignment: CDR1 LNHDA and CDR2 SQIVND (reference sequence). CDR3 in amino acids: CASRRTGQVMNTEAFF. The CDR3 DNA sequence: TGTGCCAGTAGGCGAACGGGACAGGTCATGAACACTGAAGCTTTCTTT.

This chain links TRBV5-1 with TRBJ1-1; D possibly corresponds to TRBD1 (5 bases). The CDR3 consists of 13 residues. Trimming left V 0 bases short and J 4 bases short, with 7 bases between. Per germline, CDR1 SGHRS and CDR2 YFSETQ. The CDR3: CASSLDGGTEAFF. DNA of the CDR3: TGCGCCAGCAGCTTGGACGGGGGCACTGAAGCTTTCTTT.

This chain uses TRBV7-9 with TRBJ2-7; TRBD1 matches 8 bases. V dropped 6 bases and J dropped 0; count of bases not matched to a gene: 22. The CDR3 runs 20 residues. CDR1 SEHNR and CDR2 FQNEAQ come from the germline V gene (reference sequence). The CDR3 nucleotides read TGTGCCAGCAGGAGGAAGGCTTGGGACAGGCCCAGACCAAGCTCCTACGAGCAGTACTTC. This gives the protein CASRRKAWDRPRPSSYEQYF. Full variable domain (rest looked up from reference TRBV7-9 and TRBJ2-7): DTGVSQNPRHKITKRGQNVTFRCDPISEHNRLYWYRQTLGQGPEFLTYFQNEAQLEKSRLLSDRFSAERPKGSFSTLEIQRTEQGDSAMYLCASRRKAWDRPRPSSYEQYFGPGTRLTVT.

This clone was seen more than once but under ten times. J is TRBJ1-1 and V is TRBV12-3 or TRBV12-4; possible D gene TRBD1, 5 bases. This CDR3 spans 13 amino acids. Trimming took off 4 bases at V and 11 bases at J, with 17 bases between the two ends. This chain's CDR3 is CASSSWAGQVAFF. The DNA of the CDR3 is TGTGCCAGCAGTTCTTGGGCAGGGCAGGTTGCTTTCTTT.

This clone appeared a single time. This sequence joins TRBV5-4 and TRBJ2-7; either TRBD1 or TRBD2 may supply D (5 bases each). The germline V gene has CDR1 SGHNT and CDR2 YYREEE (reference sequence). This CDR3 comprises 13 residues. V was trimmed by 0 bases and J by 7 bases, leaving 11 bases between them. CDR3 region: CASSLGGAREQYF. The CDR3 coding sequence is TGTGCCAGCAGCTTGGGAGGGGCGCGGGAGCAGTACTTC.

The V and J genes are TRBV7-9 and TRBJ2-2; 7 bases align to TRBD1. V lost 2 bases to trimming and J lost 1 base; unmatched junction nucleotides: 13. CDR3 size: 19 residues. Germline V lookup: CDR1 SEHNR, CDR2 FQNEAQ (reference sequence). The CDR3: CASSLPELTGKWNTGELFF. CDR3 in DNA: TGTGCCAGCAGCTTACCTGAGTTGACAGGGAAGTGGAACACCGGGGAGCTGTTTTTT. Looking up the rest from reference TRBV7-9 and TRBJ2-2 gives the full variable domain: DTGVSQNPRHKITKRGQNVTFRCDPISEHNRLYWYRQTLGQGPEFLTYFQNEAQLEKSRLLSDRFSAERPKGSFSTLEIQRTEQGDSAMYLCASSLPELTGKWNTGELFFGEGSRLTVL.